This TCR beta chain was identified in a study of healthy donors' naive CD4 and CD8 T cells. Study-level results: Most V and J genes were reportedly biased between naive CD4+ and CD8+ cells.

This clonotype has a single count. Its antigen is undetermined. A linear amplification protocol produced the TCR libraries from around 0.55 ug of total RNA. In TCRdb, the reads were re-called with MiXCR into one record per CDR3 protein. Here the sample spans roughly 200,000 distinct CDR3 sequences, about four fifths being singletons. CDR3 length equals 13 residues. The ends were cut back, 3 bases at V and 6 bases at J, with 9 bases in the middle. From germline, CDR1 is LGHNT and CDR2 FRNRAP. This chain links TRBV12-5 with TRBJ2-1; tentatively, D is TRBD2 (5 bases). The sequence was obtained from a pool of human donors in good health; the sample pools cells from several healthy donors. Sequencing was carried out using naive CD4+ and CD8+ T cells sorted from blood, pooled from several donors. The CDR3 DNA reads as TGTGCTAGTGGTTTCGGGGTCCCCAATGAGCAGTTCTTC. It is translated as CASGFGVPNEQFF.